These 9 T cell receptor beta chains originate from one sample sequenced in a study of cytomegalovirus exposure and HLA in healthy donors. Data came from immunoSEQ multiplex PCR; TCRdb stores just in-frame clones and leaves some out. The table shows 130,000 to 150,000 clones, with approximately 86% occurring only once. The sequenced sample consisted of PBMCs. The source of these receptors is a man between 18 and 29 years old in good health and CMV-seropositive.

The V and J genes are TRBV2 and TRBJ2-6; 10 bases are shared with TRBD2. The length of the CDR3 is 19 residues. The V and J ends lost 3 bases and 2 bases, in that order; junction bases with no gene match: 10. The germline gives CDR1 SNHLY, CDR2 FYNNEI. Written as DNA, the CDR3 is TGTGCCAGCAGTGATCGAAGCGGGAGGGCCCTCACTGGGGCCAACGTCCTGACTTTC. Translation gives CASSDRSGRALTGANVLTF.

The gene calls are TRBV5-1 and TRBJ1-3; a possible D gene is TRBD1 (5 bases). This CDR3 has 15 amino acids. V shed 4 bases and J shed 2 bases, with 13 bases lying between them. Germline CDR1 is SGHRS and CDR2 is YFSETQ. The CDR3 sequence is CASSASPGPGNTIYF. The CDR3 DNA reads TGCGCCAGCAGCGCCTCCCCAGGGCCTGGAAACACCATATATTTT.

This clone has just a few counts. CDR3 in DNA: TGTGCCAGCAGTGAGGGGACAGGGGGGCAGCCCCAGCATTTT. This translates into CASSEGTGGQPQHF. The chain links TRBV2 to TRBJ1-5; 11 nucleotides align to TRBD1. CDR3 size: 14 residues. V lost 3 bases, J lost 7 bases, and 2 bases stayed unmatched. Germline loops: CDR1 SNHLY, CDR2 FYNNEI.

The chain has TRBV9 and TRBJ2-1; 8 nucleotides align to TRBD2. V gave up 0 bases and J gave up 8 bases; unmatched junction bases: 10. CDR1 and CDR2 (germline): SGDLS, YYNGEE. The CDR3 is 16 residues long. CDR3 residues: CASSVGDGRATDEQFF. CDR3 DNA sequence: TGTGCCAGCAGCGTAGGAGACGGGAGGGCAACAGATGAGCAGTTCTTC.

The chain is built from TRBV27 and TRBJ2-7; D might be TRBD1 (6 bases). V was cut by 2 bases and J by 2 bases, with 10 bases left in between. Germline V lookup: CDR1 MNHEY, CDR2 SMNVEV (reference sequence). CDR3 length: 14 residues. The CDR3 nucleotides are TGTGCCAGCAGTTTAAAGGACAGCGCCTACGAGCAGTACTTC. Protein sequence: CASSLKDSAYEQYF.

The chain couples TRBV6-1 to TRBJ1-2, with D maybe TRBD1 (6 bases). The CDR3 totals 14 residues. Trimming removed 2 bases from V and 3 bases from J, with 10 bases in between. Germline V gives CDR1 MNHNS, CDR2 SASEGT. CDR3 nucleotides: TGTGCCAGCAGTGAAAGGGGGAGTCACTATGGCTACACCTTC. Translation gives CASSERGSHYGYTF.

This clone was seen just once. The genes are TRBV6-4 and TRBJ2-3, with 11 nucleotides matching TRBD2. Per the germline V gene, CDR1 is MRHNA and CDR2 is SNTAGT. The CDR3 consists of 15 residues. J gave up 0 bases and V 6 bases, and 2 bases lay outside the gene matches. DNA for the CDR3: TGTGCCAGCAGCAGGACTAGCGGGAGCACAGATACGCAGTATTTT. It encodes CASSRTSGSTDTQYF.

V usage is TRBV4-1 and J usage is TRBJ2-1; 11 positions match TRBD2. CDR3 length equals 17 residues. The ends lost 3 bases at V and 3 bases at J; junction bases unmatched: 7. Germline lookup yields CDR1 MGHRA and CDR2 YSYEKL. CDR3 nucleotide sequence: TGCGCCAGCAGCCAGGAAAGACTAGCGGGGAACTACAATGAGCAGTTCTTC. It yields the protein CASSQERLAGNYNEQFF.

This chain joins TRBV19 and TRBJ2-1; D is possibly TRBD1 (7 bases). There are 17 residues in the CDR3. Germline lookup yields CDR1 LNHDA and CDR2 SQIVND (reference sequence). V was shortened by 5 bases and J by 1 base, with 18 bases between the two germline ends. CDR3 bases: TGTGCCAGTAGTGCTTACAGGGGCGCGGGGTCCTACAATGAGCAGTTCTTC. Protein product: CASSAYRGAGSYNEQFF. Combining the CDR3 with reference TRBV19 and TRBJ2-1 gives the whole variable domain DGGITQSPKYLFRKEGQNVTLSCEQNLNHDAMYWYRQDPGQGLRLIYYSQIVNDFQKGDIAEGYSVSREKKESFPLTVTSAQKNPTAFYLCASSAYRGAGSYNEQFFGPGTRLTVL.